This TCR beta chain was profiled in a study of shared clonotypes between healthy human individuals. The CDR3 is 14 amino acids. CDR1 SGHTA and CDR2 FQGNSA come from the germline V gene. V lost 3 bases, J lost 7 bases, and 4 bases stayed unmatched. Cells designated naive CD8 were CD45RO-negative and were positively selected for CCR7, with terminally differentiated effector memory CD45RA+ cells excluded. Using immunoSEQ multiplex PCR, the repertoire was profiled, and TCRdb retains in-frame clones only, with some absent. The table lists about 580,000 clones, roughly 98% of them singletons. The source is a man younger than 40 in good health. The chain combines TRBV7-2 with TRBJ2-4; 9 bases match TRBD1. Sequencing was carried out using naive CD8+ T cells sorted from blood. The CDR3 spells CASSLGQGLNIQYF. CDR3 nucleotide sequence: TGTGCCAGCAGCTTGGGACAGGGTTTGAACATTCAGTACTTC.